This T cell receptor beta chain was sequenced in a study of blood T cell repertoires in COVID-19 (dated by TCRdb to 2018 to 2020). Context from the whole study: The collaborator samples originated in the United States, Italy and Spain and spanned the acute and convalescent phases of COVID-19. The material from the prospective study consisted of cDNA or gDNA derived from T cells, B-cell-depleted T cells, or PBMCs. The dataset comprised deeply sampled blood TCRbeta repertoires from subjects exposed to, actively infected with, or recovered from COVID-19. A freely available public database, intended as a resource for researchers studying the immune response to SARS-CoV-2, is where the repertoires were released. Samples came from the ongoing ImmuneRACE study (first 160 participants) plus 1,254 subjects from 6 global collaborators. Nearly every sample came with metadata listing a de-identified subject ID, COVID-19 status, age in years and sex. Where HLA class I and class II types were available, the types were taken from metadata supplied by the sample provider, not from assay-based typing.

The immunoSEQ Assay, a bias-controlled multiplex PCR, was used to amplify TCRbeta CDR3 regions from genomic DNA. For the original study's pipeline: Nucleated cell counts per sample were estimated from amplification of reference gene primers within the assay. Sequence reads were collapsed and filtered to measure the absolute abundance of every unique TCRbeta CDR3 rearrangement. For each sample, productive Simpson clonality was calculated as the square root of Simpson's diversity index over productive rearrangements. Not all clones reach the TCRdb copy of this immuneACCESS table, which keeps in-frame sequences only. Checked studies attribute under half of the gap to unresolved V genes and leave the rest unexplained. Clone size and the V and J calls come from that table; the DNA yielded D and trimming. In all, the sample holds about 120,000 clones, and about 83% of those were seen once. Of the sample, 5% to 8% falls within the top ten clones.

The research as a whole found: Clinical and demographic metadata were provided uncurated, with the amount varying by source and participant.

From the cysteine up to the phenylalanine, the CDR3 has a length of 16 residues. Just CDR3 DNA is preserved here, 48 bases in frame from base 1. V is clipped by 5 bases and J by 0 bases, and the sequence between their germline boundaries is 16 bases long. Taken from the germline V gene (reference sequence), the CDR1 and CDR2 loops are SEHNR and FQNEAQ. In its sample, this clone was seen once. Its binding antigen is unknown. No much larger clonotype is one base removed from it; base qualities were not supplied. Whole blood was collected in K2EDTA tubes by collaborating institutions according to the institutions' own protocols. For TCRbeta analysis, collaborator samples were shipped as frozen whole blood, as isolated PBMCs, or as DNA extracted from either sample type.

The sample comprised peripheral blood. This TCR was recovered from a man aged 65 to 79 with acute or convalescent COVID-19. Recombination connected TRBV7-9 to TRBJ1-2; no D gene is confidently identified. CDR3 loop: CASSEGGGRTNYGYTF. DNA sequence: TGTGCCAGCAGCGAGGGAGGAGGGCGGACTAACTATGGCTACACCTTC. Beyond the CDR3, the reference TRBV7-9 and TRBJ1-2 genes provide the residues; the full variable domain reads: DTGVSQNPRHKITKRGQNVTFRCDPISEHNRLYWYRQTLGQGPEFLTYFQNEAQLEKSRLLSDRFSAERPKGSFSTLEIQRTEQGDSAMYLCASSEGGGRTNYGYTFGSGTRLTVV.